These 27 T cell receptor beta chains share one sample of origin, sequenced in a study of blood T cells in healthy people across ages. The authors ran a second PCR of 7 to 11 cycles using a sample-barcoded 5' primer and a J-beta primer mix. MiXCR, applied by TCRdb to the 5' RACE reads, yields one record per CDR3 protein. The sample has some 1.6 million distinct CDR3 sequences, about 35% seen once. What was sequenced was blood. The receptors were sampled from a woman aged 30 to 39 in good health.

In its sample, this clonotype was seen a few times. V gene TRBV7-9 combines with J gene TRBJ2-7; the D is unclear. The CDR3 is 14 residues long. Trimming took 1 base from V and 3 from J, leaving 10 bases between them. From germline, CDR1 is SEHNR and CDR2 FQNEAQ (reference sequence). DNA for the CDR3: TGTGCCAGCAGCTTAGGGCAGGTCGACTACGAGCAGTACTTC. This sequence encodes CASSLGQVDYEQYF.

The rearrangement links TRBV9 to TRBJ2-7, with TRBD1 identical over 7 bases. Germline CDR1 and CDR2: SGDLS and YYNGEE. V trimming: 0 bases; J trimming: 5 bases; junction bases outside the gene matches: 5. The CDR3 consists of 14 residues. The CDR3 DNA follows: TGTGCCAGCAGCGTAGACGACAGGGACCACGAGCAGTACTTC. This codes for CASSVDDRDHEQYF.

The table lists this clonotype with many counts. The gene calls are TRBV29-1 and TRBJ2-5; D remains ambiguous. This CDR3 is built from 12 residues. Between the trimmed V and J ends, which lost 4 bases and 5 bases, there was a span of 11 bases. In germline, CDR1 is SQVTM, CDR2 ANQGSEA. The CDR3 DNA follows: TGCAGCGTTGTAGACGGTGGGGAGACCCAGTACTTC. Translated, it gives CSVVDGGETQYF. Variable domain in full (rest from reference TRBV29-1 and TRBJ2-5): SAVISQKPSRDICQRGTSLTIQCQVDSQVTMMFWYRQQPGQSLTLIATANQGSEATYESGFVIDKFPISRPNLTFSTLTVSNMSPEDSSIYLCSVVDGGETQYFGPGTRLLVL.

The chain is built from TRBV20-1 and TRBJ2-1, with D unresolved. Germline CDR1 is DFQATT and CDR2 is SNEGSKA (reference sequence). Trimming took off 6 bases at V and 0 bases at J, with 12 bases between the two ends. The CDR3 is 14 amino acids. The CDR3 coding sequence is TGCAGTGCAGATAGCAGGAGCTCCTACAATGAGCAGTTCTTC. Translated, it gives CSADSRSSYNEQFF.

A few counts support this clonotype. This chain joins TRBV4-1 and TRBJ2-7; no reliable D call. Germline CDR1 MGHRA, CDR2 YSYEKL. V was cut by 1 base and J by 2 bases, with 15 bases left in between. The CDR3 spans 16 residues. The CDR3 coding sequence is TGCGCCAGCAGCCAAGTTGTAGGGATGGAGACCTACGAGCAGTACTTC. This encodes CASSQVVGMETYEQYF.

The chain carries TRBV2 and TRBJ2-5; D may be TRBD2 (7 bases). The CDR3 is 16 residues long. Germline V gene lookup returns CDR1 SNHLY and CDR2 FYNNEI. Trimming stripped 7 bases from V and 1 base from J, with 19 bases between. This CDR3 reads CASMRGLTGAQETQYF. The CDR3 DNA is TGTGCCAGCATGAGGGGACTAACGGGGGCCCAAGAGACCCAGTACTTC.

This clonotype has just a few counts. The rearrangement joins TRBV30 to TRBJ2-7, with D possibly being TRBD2 (5 bases). The length of the CDR3 is 11 residues. Germline values: CDR1 GTSNPN, CDR2 SVGIG (reference sequence). Trimming removed 5 bases from V and 2 bases from J, with 7 bases in between. CDR3 bases: TGTGCCTGGGCGAGGGCCTACGAGCAGTACTTC. It translates to CAWARAYEQYF.

This clonotype has just a few counts. The rearrangement uses TRBV12-3 or TRBV12-4 and TRBJ1-2; tentative D call: TRBD1 (6 bases). The germline V and J ends were trimmed by 7 bases and 4 bases, with 16 bases remaining between them. The CDR3 consists of 14 residues. CDR3 bases: TGTGCCAGCACTCCTACGGGGGGCGGCTATGGCTACACCTTC. Its translation: CASTPTGGGYGYTF.

The V gene is TRBV9, the J gene TRBJ2-5; the match to TRBD2 covers 10 bases. V dropped 3 bases and J dropped 3; count of bases not matched to a gene: 8. Per germline, CDR1 SGDLS and CDR2 YYNGEE. The CDR3 runs 16 residues. CDR3 amino acids: CASSAHPSGSEETQYF. The CDR3 coding sequence is TGTGCCAGCAGCGCGCACCCTAGCGGGAGCGAAGAGACCCAGTACTTC.

This clonotype came up a few times. V usage is TRBV5-1 and J usage is TRBJ2-3; tentatively, D is TRBD1 (6 bases). Germline V CDR1 and CDR2: SGHRS, YFSETQ. This CDR3 comprises 15 residues. V was pared by 4 bases and J by 1 base, with 13 bases between. CDR3 region: CASSLRDTRTDTQYF. CDR3 in DNA: TGCGCCAGCAGCCTCCGGGACACCCGCACAGATACGCAGTATTTT. Together with reference TRBV5-1 and TRBJ2-3, the CDR3 gives the full variable domain: KAGVTQTPRYLIKTRGQQVTLSCSPISGHRSVSWYQQTPGQGLQFLFEYFSETQRNKGNFPGRFSGRQFSNSRSEMNVSTLELGDSALYLCASSLRDTRTDTQYFGPGTRLTVL.

The genes are TRBV5-5 and TRBJ2-7; 10 nucleotides line up with TRBD1. Looked up from germline, CDR1 is SGHKS and CDR2 is YYEKEE (reference sequence). V was clipped by 4 bases and J by 5 bases; unmatched bases: 9. CDR3 size: 15 residues. This chain's CDR3 is CASSTVGTGVHEQYF. For the CDR3, the DNA is TGTGCCAGCAGCACCGTCGGGACAGGGGTCCACGAGCAGTACTTC.

The chain is built from TRBV7-2 and TRBJ2-1, with TRBD1 identical over 8 bases. This CDR3 has 14 amino acids. The V gene end was trimmed by 0 bases and the J gene end by 9 bases; junction bases not matched to a gene: 4. Germline loops: CDR1 SGHTA, CDR2 FQGNSA. The CDR3 DNA follows: TGTGCCAGCAGCTTAGCCAGGGGGCAAGGTGAGCAGTTCTTC. The encoded protein is CASSLARGQGEQFF.

This clonotype was picked up many times. V gene TRBV29-1 combines with J gene TRBJ2-7, with 8 bases lining up with TRBD1. After removal of 5 bases from V and 2 bases from J, the junction contained 5 bases not matched to a gene. This CDR3 contains 13 residues. From germline, CDR1 is SQVTM and CDR2 ANQGSEA. CDR3 sequence (DNA): TGCAGCGTTCCGGGACAGGCCACCTACGAGCAGTACTTC. Translating it yields CSVPGQATYEQYF.

This clonotype was detected a few times. The chain combines TRBV5-1 with TRBJ2-7; 14 bases are shared with TRBD2. The CDR3 spans 18 residues. The germline V gene encodes CDR1 SGHRS and CDR2 YFSETQ. The V segment lost 3 bases and the J segment 0 bases; nucleotides outside the gene matches: 8. CDR3 amino acids: CASSSPHGTSGGSYEQYF. Written as DNA, the CDR3 is TGCGCCAGCAGCTCCCCGCACGGGACTAGCGGGGGCTCCTACGAGCAGTACTTC.

The chain links TRBV12-3 or TRBV12-4 to TRBJ2-1, with 7 bases that match TRBD2. V trimming: 4 bases; J trimming: 7 bases; junction bases outside the gene matches: 10. The CDR3 loop spans 15 amino acids. The CDR3 is CASSSWGGLLNEQFF. The CDR3 DNA reads TGTGCCAGCAGTTCTTGGGGGGGACTTCTAAATGAGCAGTTCTTC.

On this clonotype: Sequence at one end of the junction differs from germline and may be a read error. The chain has TRBV20-1 and TRBJ1-2, with D tentatively TRBD1 (6 bases). CDR1 and CDR2 (germline): DFQATT, SNEGSKA (reference sequence). This CDR3 contains 13 residues. CDR3 bases: TGCAGTGCTAGGGCCCCAGGGGCGTATGTCTACACCTTC. Protein product: CSARAPGAYVYTF.

This chain connects TRBV12-3 or TRBV12-4 to TRBJ2-7; D remains ambiguous. The CDR3 extends over 14 amino acids. With 4 bases removed from V and 7 bases from J, the gap between germline ends came to 17 bases. The CDR3 DNA sequence: TGTGCCAGCAGTTACCGGGCCGACTTACCTGAGCAGTACTTC. Protein sequence: CASSYRADLPEQYF.

On this clonotype itself: A clone one base away is much larger, so this may be a read error. CDR3 DNA sequence: TGCGCCAGCAGCTTGTCCGGTTCGGAGGGACGATCGTCGCGCTACAATGAGCAGTTCTTC. Translated: CASSLSGSEGRSSRYNEQFF. This chain connects TRBV5-1 to TRBJ2-1; D may be TRBD2 (6 bases). The CDR3 length is 20 residues. From germline, CDR1 is SGHRS and CDR2 YFSETQ. Trimming took off 1 base at V and 3 bases at J, with 26 bases between the two ends.

This clonotype showed up many times. The gene calls are TRBV9 and TRBJ2-2; D may correspond to TRBD1 or TRBD2 (5 bases each). This CDR3 is 15 amino acids long. Trimming removed 2 bases from V and 1 base from J, with 9 bases in between. Germline loops: CDR1 SGDLS, CDR2 YYNGEE. The CDR3 coding sequence is TGTGCCAGCAGCGTCGGGACGCTGAACACCGGGGAGCTGTTTTTT. Translating gives CASSVGTLNTGELFF. Complete variable domain (other parts from reference TRBV9 and TRBJ2-2): DSGVTQTPKHLITATGQRVTLRCSPRSGDLSVYWYQQSLDQGLQFLIQYYNGEERAKGNILERFSAQQFPDLHSELNLSSLELGDSALYFCASSVGTLNTGELFFGEGSRLTVL.

V gene TRBV20-1 combines with J gene TRBJ1-1, with TRBD1 identical over 9 bases. V gave up 6 bases and J gave up 5 bases; unmatched junction bases: 10. The CDR3 is 14 amino acids. Germline V gene lookup returns CDR1 DFQATT and CDR2 SNEGSKA (reference sequence). The CDR3 loop is CSAETGTGWTEAFF. The DNA for the CDR3 is TGCAGTGCAGAAACCGGGACAGGGTGGACTGAAGCTTTCTTT.

This clonotype was detected a few times. The chain recombines TRBV3-1 with TRBJ2-7, with 7 bases aligning to TRBD2. The V segment lost 0 bases and the J segment 3 bases; nucleotides outside the gene matches: 14. Germline V gives CDR1 LGHDT, CDR2 YNNKEL (reference sequence). The CDR3 runs 18 residues. CDR3 sequence reads: CASSQDREGGQVSYEQYF. CDR3 nucleotides: TGTGCCAGCAGCCAAGATAGGGAGGGAGGCCAGGTCAGCTACGAGCAGTACTTC.

This clonotype was counted at least ten times. CDR3 loop: CASSLFEGGVGEQYF. The DNA for the CDR3 is TGTGCCAGCAGCTTATTTGAGGGAGGCGTGGGCGAGCAGTACTTC. This sequence joins TRBV7-6 and TRBJ2-7, with D maybe TRBD2 (6 bases). Germline lookup yields CDR1 SGHVS and CDR2 FNYEAQ. Trimming removed 2 bases at V and 6 bases at J, with 17 bases between. This CDR3 has 15 residues. Filled out from reference TRBV7-6 and TRBJ2-7, the complete variable domain reads GAGVSQSPRYKVTKRGQDVALRCDPISGHVSLYWYRQALGQGPEFLTYFNYEAQQDKSGLPNDRFSAERPEGSISTLTIQRTEQRDSAMYRCASSLFEGGVGEQYFGPGTRLTVT.

In the case of this clonotype: The junction does not match germline at one end; this may be a read error. CDR3: CTLTGDYGHTF. The CDR3 coding sequence is TGCACCCTGACAGGGGACTATGGCCACACCTTC. The rearrangement links TRBV20-1 to TRBJ1-2; 8 bases align to TRBD1. This CDR3 has 11 amino acids. The germline V gene has CDR1 DFQATT and CDR2 SNEGSKA (reference sequence).

The rearrangement uses TRBV27 and TRBJ1-2; 10 bases are a match to TRBD1. Germline V CDR1 and CDR2: MNHEY, SMNVEV (reference sequence). The CDR3 consists of 14 residues. DNA for the CDR3: TGTGCAACCTCCGGGACAGGGGATAACTATGGCTACACCTTC. Translation gives CATSGTGDNYGYTF.

V and J are TRBV6-5 and TRBJ2-1; TRBD2 aligns across 8 bases. The germline V gene has CDR1 MNHEY and CDR2 SVGAGI. CDR3 length: 17 amino acids. V shed 3 bases, J shed 9 bases, and the junction held 16 bases outside the gene matches. In DNA, the CDR3 is TGTGCCAGCAGTTATTCCCCCAGGCGGGAGGCCTATACTGAGCAGTTCTTC. Encoded protein: CASSYSPRREAYTEQFF.

This clonotype was detected ten times or more. The chain recombines TRBV20-1 with TRBJ2-3; D uncertain. The CDR3 totals 12 residues. Germline CDR1 is DFQATT and CDR2 is SNEGSKA (reference sequence). The V end was cut by 6 bases, the J end by 11 bases, with 18 bases between. The CDR3 loop reads CSANGPLQRQYF. In DNA form, the CDR3 reads TGCAGTGCGAACGGACCGCTTCAGCGGCAGTATTTT.

The gene calls are TRBV12-5 and TRBJ2-5; 9 nucleotides line up with TRBD2. The CDR3 is made up of 15 amino acids. The germline V gene encodes CDR1 LGHNT and CDR2 FRNRAP. Trimming took 7 bases from V and 5 from J; bases not matched to a gene: 11. The CDR3 DNA sequence: TGTGCTAGTGCCAATTTAGCGGGAGTGGACGAGACCCAGTACTTC. This sequence encodes CASANLAGVDETQYF.